One sample yielded the 27 T cell receptor beta chains listed below, sequenced in a study of shared clonotypes between healthy human individuals. Produced via immunoSEQ multiplex PCR; TCRdb's table is partial and in-frame only. The sample contains about 710,000 clones, roughly 72% of which appear only once. Input material: memory CD4+ T cells sorted from blood. Indicated subset: CD45RA-negative fraction. These receptors were taken from a woman in her twenties or thirties in good health.

The CDR3 loop reads CASSVGDAVRGQYF. The CDR3 nucleotides are TGTGCCAGCAGTGTGGGGGACGCCGTACGGGGACAGTACTTC. V usage is TRBV2 and J usage is TRBJ2-7; either TRBD1 or TRBD2 may supply D (5 bases each). CDR3 length equals 14 residues. Trimming stripped 4 bases from V and 10 bases from J, with 20 bases between. Germline loops: CDR1 SNHLY, CDR2 FYNNEI. The whole variable domain, remainder taken from reference TRBV2 and TRBJ2-7, is EPEVTQTPSHQVTQMGQEVILRCVPISNHLYFYWYRQILGQKVEFLVSFYNNEISEKSEIFDDQFSVERPDGSNFTLKIRSTKLEDSAMYFCASSVGDAVRGQYFGPGTRLTVT.

The V and J genes are TRBV6-6 and TRBJ1-3, with 9 positions matching TRBD1. In germline, CDR1 is MNHNY, CDR2 SVGAGI (reference sequence). V lost 5 bases and J lost 0; bases outside the gene matches: 2. The CDR3 runs to 15 residues. CDR3 loop: CASSKTGGSGNTIYF. The CDR3 region has the DNA TGTGCCAGCAGTAAGACAGGGGGCTCTGGAAACACCATATATTTT.

V and J are TRBV11-2 and TRBJ1-4; D perhaps matches TRBD1 (6 bases). CDR3 length: 16 residues. CDR1 SGHAT and CDR2 FQNNGV come from the germline V gene. Trimming took off 5 bases at V and 8 bases at J, with 21 bases between the two ends. CDR3: CASSAGGGLPGEKLFF. The CDR3 DNA reads as TGTGCCAGCAGCGCCGGTGGGGGGCTGCCAGGCGAAAAACTGTTTTTT.

The chain combines TRBV4-1 with TRBJ2-4, with D perhaps matching TRBD2 (6 bases). From germline, CDR1 is MGHRA and CDR2 YSYEKL. CDR3 length: 14 residues. V was shortened by 0 bases and J by 7 bases, with 10 bases between the two germline ends. CDR3 sequence: CASSQDGSVNIQYF. In DNA, the CDR3 is TGCGCCAGCAGCCAAGACGGGAGCGTGAACATTCAGTACTTC.

This clone occurred a few times. CDR3 nucleotide sequence: TGCGCCAGCAGCCGAGAAGGGTTTGGAAACACCATATATTTT. Its protein product is CASSREGFGNTIYF. V gene TRBV4-1 combines with J gene TRBJ1-3; D is unresolved. Trimming removed 4 bases at V and 3 bases at J, with 10 bases between. The CDR3 runs to 14 residues. The germline gives CDR1 MGHRA, CDR2 YSYEKL.

This clone has ten or more counts. The chain recombines TRBV4-1 with TRBJ2-2; 8 bases are a match to TRBD1. The germline CDR1 and CDR2 sequences are MGHRA and YSYEKL. V lost 3 bases and J lost 4; bases outside the gene matches: 10. The CDR3 totals 17 residues. As DNA, the CDR3 is TGCGCCAGCAGCCACCCCAGAGGCACAGGGGGCACCGGGGAGCTGTTTTTT. Its protein is CASSHPRGTGGTGELFF.

The J gene is TRBJ1-1, the V gene TRBV19; no firm D call. CDR3 length: 14 residues. Deletions cut 4 bases from V and 1 base from J, with 10 bases between. From germline, CDR1 is LNHDA and CDR2 SQIVND (reference sequence). CDR3 protein: CASSTNRQNTEAFF. The CDR3 DNA sequence: TGTGCCAGTAGTACTAATCGACAGAACACTGAAGCTTTCTTT.

This clone has only one observation. The CDR3 DNA sequence: TGCGCCAGCAGCCGGACAGGCCGCCAAGAGACCCAGTACTTC. This translates into CASSRTGRQETQYF. The chain carries TRBV5-1 and TRBJ2-5, with 7 positions matching TRBD1. CDR1 and CDR2 from the germline V gene are SGHRS and YFSETQ. The V segment lost 4 bases and the J segment 1 base; nucleotides outside the gene matches: 4. CDR3 length: 14 amino acids. The variable domain in full, completed from reference TRBV5-1 and TRBJ2-5, reads KAGVTQTPRYLIKTRGQQVTLSCSPISGHRSVSWYQQTPGQGLQFLFEYFSETQRNKGNFPGRFSGRQFSNSRSEMNVSTLELGDSALYLCASSRTGRQETQYFGPGTRLLVL.

This chain connects TRBV19 to TRBJ2-7, with D perhaps TRBD1 (5 bases). V dropped 8 bases and J dropped 4 bases, with 21 bases sitting between them. The germline gives CDR1 LNHDA, CDR2 SQIVND (reference sequence). The length of the CDR3 is 15 residues. As DNA, the CDR3 is TGTGCCAGTTCTGAGCAGGGCCGGGCACTATACGAGCAGTACTTC. This translates into CASSEQGRALYEQYF.

This clone has a handful of counts. The chain uses TRBV6-5 and TRBJ2-7, with 9 bases aligning to TRBD2. The CDR3 runs to 14 residues. The V and J ends lost 6 bases and 5 bases, in that order; junction bases with no gene match: 8. Germline CDR1 reads MNHEY; CDR2 reads SVGAGI. The CDR3 nucleotides read TGTGCCAGCAGCCGTAGGACTAGCGACAACGAGCAGTACTTC. Its protein is CASSRRTSDNEQYF.

At least ten counts were recorded for this clone. V and J are TRBV28 and TRBJ2-7; D is unclear. Germline V CDR1 and CDR2: MDHEN, SYDVKM. The V end was cut by 4 bases, the J end by 2 bases, with 18 bases between. CDR3 length: 16 residues. The CDR3 here is CASSSTEWTRTYEQYF. The CDR3 DNA reads TGTGCCAGCAGTTCTACCGAGTGGACGCGAACCTACGAGCAGTACTTC.

As DNA, the CDR3 is TGTGCCACCAGCAGAGCAGGGTTCTACGAAAAACTGTTTTTT. Translating it yields CATSRAGFYEKLFF. The V gene is TRBV15, the J gene TRBJ1-4; possible D gene TRBD1, 5 bases. CDR3 length: 14 residues. V lost 1 base and J lost 8, with 11 bases in between. The germline V gene encodes CDR1 LNHNV and CDR2 YYDKDF (reference sequence). Drawing the rest from reference TRBV15 and TRBJ1-4, the complete variable domain is DAMVIQNPRYQVTQFGKPVTLSCSQTLNHNVMYWYQQKSSQAPKLLFHYYDKDFNNEADTPDNFQSRRPNTSFCFLDIRSPGLGDTAMYLCATSRAGFYEKLFFGSGTQLSVL.

The table lists this clone with a few counts. The gene calls are TRBV6-6 and TRBJ1-1, with 10 nucleotides matching TRBD1. There are 15 residues in the CDR3. Germline CDR1 reads MNHNY; CDR2 reads SVGAGI (reference sequence). Losses at the gene ends were 6 bases for V and 2 bases for J; bases not matched to a gene: 6. Here the CDR3 DNA reads TGTGCCAGCAGAAGACAGGGGGCCTTCAACACTGAAGCTTTCTTT. It translates to CASRRQGAFNTEAFF.

The chain is built from TRBV30 and TRBJ1-4; TRBD1 agrees at 7 bases. Germline assignment: CDR1 GTSNPN and CDR2 SVGIG (reference sequence). Trimming cost V 2 bases and J 4 bases; bases outside gene matches: 7. This CDR3 is 15 amino acids long. This CDR3 reads CAWSLPGTVNEKLFF. The CDR3 nucleotides read TGTGCCTGGAGTCTCCCCGGGACAGTTAATGAAAAACTGTTTTTT.

Notes on this clone: The same CDR3 is also encoded by other DNA sequences in this sample. Written as DNA, the CDR3 is TGTGCCAGCAGCGTATCTTGGGGGAACACTGAAGCTTTCTTT. Protein product: CASSVSWGNTEAFF. V is TRBV9 and J is TRBJ1-1; D remains unclear. The CDR3 consists of 14 residues. V gave up 1 base and J gave up 1 base, with 8 bases separating them. Germline V gene lookup returns CDR1 SGDLS and CDR2 YYNGEE.

V is TRBV4-2 and J is TRBJ2-5, with TRBD2 as a possible D gene (7 bases). CDR1 LGHNA and CDR2 YNFKEQ come from the germline V gene. The CDR3 spans 17 residues. V was trimmed by 4 bases and J by 5 bases, leaving 23 bases between them. DNA for the CDR3: TGTGCCAGCAGCCTCTTTCCAAGCGGGGACAAAGGGGAGACCCAGTACTTC. This translates into CASSLFPSGDKGETQYF.

This chain joins TRBV7-8 and TRBJ2-3; 9 nucleotides match TRBD1. There are 14 residues in the CDR3. The germline V gene encodes CDR1 SGHVS and CDR2 FQNEAQ. V gave up 4 bases and J gave up 5 bases; unmatched junction bases: 4. The CDR3 is CASSSQGAGDTQYF. CDR3 DNA: TGTGCCAGCAGCTCACAGGGGGCAGGAGATACGCAGTATTTT.

A remark on this clone: Other DNA sequences in this specimen translate into the identical CDR3. The chain joins TRBV30 to TRBJ2-7, with D maybe TRBD2 (5 bases). V dropped 2 bases and J dropped 4 bases, with 9 bases sitting between them. CDR1 GTSNPN and CDR2 SVGIG come from the germline V gene (reference sequence). CDR3 length equals 12 residues. The CDR3: CAWSPGGYEQYF. In DNA form, the CDR3 reads TGTGCCTGGAGTCCAGGCGGGTACGAGCAGTACTTC.

V and J are TRBV19 and TRBJ1-5, with 8 bases identical to TRBD1. The CDR3 runs 14 residues. The V segment lost 5 bases and the J segment 6 bases; nucleotides outside the gene matches: 6. CDR1 and CDR2 (germline): LNHDA, SQIVND (reference sequence). The CDR3 here is CASSGDRGPQPQHF. In DNA, the CDR3 is TGTGCCAGTAGTGGAGACAGGGGTCCTCAGCCCCAGCATTTT. The whole variable domain, remainder taken from reference TRBV19 and TRBJ1-5, is DGGITQSPKYLFRKEGQNVTLSCEQNLNHDAMYWYRQDPGQGLRLIYYSQIVNDFQKGDIAEGYSVSREKKESFPLTVTSAQKNPTAFYLCASSGDRGPQPQHFGDGTRLSIL.

The chain recombines TRBV5-4 with TRBJ2-3; tentatively, D is TRBD1 (6 bases). The germline gives CDR1 SGHNT, CDR2 YYREEE (reference sequence). With 4 bases removed from V and 9 bases from J, the gap between germline ends came to 12 bases. The CDR3 is 12 residues long. CDR3 protein: CASSRDMGTQYF. The CDR3 DNA is TGTGCCAGCAGCCGGGACATGGGGACGCAGTATTTT.

J is TRBJ2-5 and V is TRBV5-1; 7 positions match TRBD2. Germline V gene data show CDR1 as SGHRS and CDR2 as YFSETQ. With V trimmed by 3 bases and J by 2 bases, 10 bases remained unmatched. CDR3 length: 16 residues. As DNA, the CDR3 is TGCGCCAGCAGCTCCCCGCCCGGGACTACACAAGAGACCCAGTACTTC. Protein sequence: CASSSPPGTTQETQYF.

The chain's CDR3 is CASSVGRTGANVLTF. The CDR3 DNA reads TGTGCCAGCAGCGTAGGTAGAACTGGGGCCAACGTCCTGACTTTC. The chain employs TRBV9 and TRBJ2-6; D gene uncertain. The CDR3 sequence is 15 residues long. Trimming stripped 0 bases from V and 2 bases from J, with 6 bases between. Germline V lookup: CDR1 SGDLS, CDR2 YYNGEE.

The rearrangement joins TRBV5-4 to TRBJ2-7; TRBD1 aligns across 9 bases. Trimming at V came to 0 bases and at J to 6 bases, leaving 4 bases not matched to a gene. This CDR3 is built from 14 residues. The V gene's germline CDR1 is SGHNT and CDR2 YYREEE (reference sequence). The CDR3 here is CASSLDNRGREQYF. The CDR3 DNA is TGTGCCAGCAGCTTGGATAACAGGGGGCGCGAGCAGTACTTC. Variable domain in full (rest from reference TRBV5-4 and TRBJ2-7): ETGVTQSPTHLIKTRGQQVTLRCSSQSGHNTVSWYQQALGQGPQFIFQYYREEENGRGNFPPRFSGLQFPNYSSELNVNALELDDSALYLCASSLDNRGREQYFGPGTRLTVT.

This sequence joins TRBV27 and TRBJ1-1; D not certain. This CDR3 is 15 amino acids long. CDR1 is MNHEY and CDR2 is SMNVEV in the germline V gene (reference sequence). Trimming shortened V by 0 bases and J by 4 bases, and 12 bases separated the two germline ends. The CDR3 DNA sequence: TGTGCCAGCAGTTTATCGTCCAGCCGTGGCACTGAAGCTTTCTTT. Its translation: CASSLSSSRGTEAFF.

This rearrangement joins TRBV19 to TRBJ1-5; maybe TRBD1 (6 bases). The CDR3 runs 14 residues. V shed 6 bases and J shed 1 base, with 10 bases lying between them. Germline CDR1 reads LNHDA; CDR2 reads SQIVND (reference sequence). The CDR3 nucleotides read TGTGCCAGTAGCCTCAGGGGAAGCAATCAGCCCCAGCATTTT. It encodes CASSLRGSNQPQHF.

The J gene is TRBJ2-7, the V gene TRBV7-8, with D unresolved. The CDR3 is made up of 14 amino acids. V was clipped by 2 bases and J by 0 bases, with 8 bases between them. The germline gives CDR1 SGHVS, CDR2 FQNEAQ. The DNA for the CDR3 is TGTGCCAGCAGCTTAATTCGGACCTCCTACGAGCAGTACTTC. This sequence encodes CASSLIRTSYEQYF.

The chain couples TRBV14 to TRBJ2-1; no reliable D call. The germline CDR1 and CDR2 sequences are SGHDN and FVKESK. V was pared by 0 bases and J by 5 bases, with 11 bases between. This CDR3 is built from 15 residues. CDR3 residues: CASSQDVRRDNEQFF. The CDR3 region has the DNA TGTGCCAGCAGCCAAGATGTGAGACGAGACAATGAGCAGTTCTTC.